This TCR beta chain is drawn from a study of patients and donors after allogeneic stem cell transplantation. This clonotype appeared a single time. TCRdb reprocessed the RT-PCR reads via MiXCR and lists one record per CDR3 protein. The sample records 160,000 or so distinct CDR3 sequences, approximately 22% being singletons. The CDR3 loop spans 16 amino acids. Between the trimmed V and J ends, which lost 0 bases and 5 bases, there was a span of 17 bases. The germline V gene has CDR1 SEHNR and CDR2 FQNEAQ (reference sequence). The sequence came from a human donor who was either an allogeneic HSCT recipient or a stem cell or donor lymphocyte infusion donor (not recorded which). It is not recorded whose cells these are; they may come from a transplant donor. The rearrangement joins TRBV7-9 to TRBJ2-7; TRBD1 or TRBD2 may be the D gene (6 bases each). The sample comprised blood, either unsorted or a sorted T cell fraction (not recorded which). The CDR3 coding sequence is TGTGCCAGCAGCTTAGCGTGGGGGGCTGGTATGAACGAGCAGTACTTC. It specifies CASSLAWGAGMNEQYF.